A selection of T cell receptor beta chains follows, all from one sample in a study of blood T cell repertoires in COVID-19. The repertoire was sequenced with immunoSEQ multiplex PCR; TCRdb's copy has only in-frame clones and lacks some. Of around 170,000 clones in the sample, about four fifths were seen once. Sequenced sample: peripheral blood. The receptors originated from a man aged 65 to 79 with active or convalescent COVID-19. Each CDR3 is given with its conserved first and last residue. D genes are given only for firm matches. Only part of the rows carry a size: once, few, many, or a class if the clone is expanded.

TRBJ2-5	TRBV7-3	NA	NA	CASSFGGGETQYF	TGTGCCAGCAGCTTCGGGGGAGGAGAGACCCAGTACTTC
TRBJ2-5	TRBV7-3	NA	TRBD2	CASSLTGAGGDETQYF	TGTGCCAGCAGCTTAACAGGGGCGGGAGGCGACGAGACCCAGTACTTC
TRBJ2-5	TRBV18	NA	TRBD2	CASSPGTSGSVESETQYF	TGTGCCAGCTCACCAGGGACTAGCGGGAGTGTAGAGTCCGAGACCCAGTACTTC
TRBJ2-2	TRBV7-8	NA	TRBD2	CASSTQAAGSGGELFF	TGTGCCAGCAGTACGCAGGCAGCGGGGTCCGGCGGGGAGCTGTTTTTT
TRBJ2-1	TRBV5-8	NA	TRBD2	CASSLILAGEAHEQFF	TGTGCCAGCAGCCTCATCCTAGCGGGAGAGGCGCATGAGCAGTTCTTC
TRBJ1-2	TRBV27	NA	TRBD1	CASSPGQGGYTF	TGTGCCAGCAGTCCGGGACAGGGAGGCTACACCTTC
TRBJ1-2	TRBV5-1	NA	NA	CASSLMTGGGIGGYTF	TGCGCCAGCAGCTTGATGACGGGAGGGGGGATTGGAGGCTACACCTTC
TRBJ1-5	TRBV4-1	NA	NA	CASSQEPVSNQPQHF	TGCGCCAGCAGCCAAGAGCCGGTAAGCAATCAGCCCCAGCATTTT
TRBJ2-1	TRBV5-1	few	TRBD1	CASSSSTGTGGYNEQFF	TGCGCCAGCAGCTCGTCAACCGGGACAGGGGGTTACAATGAGCAGTTCTTC
TRBJ2-5	TRBV18	NA	NA	CASLAGSKSGTQYF	TGTGCCAGTTTAGCTGGGAGCAAATCGGGGACCCAGTACTTC
TRBJ1-5	TRBV9	few	NA	CASSPGRGHQPQHF	TGTGCCAGCAGCCCAGGGAGGGGCCATCAGCCCCAGCATTTT
TRBJ1-1	TRBV18	NA	NA	CASSPVEGGTEAFF	TGTGCCAGCTCACCCGTCGAAGGGGGAACTGAAGCTTTCTTT
TRBJ2-3	TRBV6-5	NA	NA	CASSYSRLGGADTQYF	TGTGCCAGCAGTTACTCCCGGCTAGGCGGGGCAGATACGCAGTATTTT
TRBJ2-1	TRBV7-8	NA	NA	CASSLAEGAPSSYNEQFF	TGTGCCAGCAGCTTAGCGGAGGGGGCGCCGAGCTCCTACAATGAGCAGTTCTTC
TRBJ2-5	TRBV5-1	NA	TRBD2	CASSLGAAGAGETQYF	TGCGCCAGCAGCTTGGGAGCAGCGGGAGCCGGAGAGACCCAGTACTTC
TRBJ2-7	TRBV5-1	few	TRBD2	CASSFPWGSSGSSSSYEQYF	TGCGCCAGCAGCTTCCCCTGGGGTAGTAGCGGGAGTTCCAGCTCCTACGAGCAGTACTTC
TRBJ2-5	TRBV11-1	NA	TRBD1	CASSQGQPKETQYF	TGTGCCAGCAGTCAGGGACAGCCGAAAGAGACCCAGTACTTC
TRBJ2-3	TRBV7-7	NA	NA	CASSSGPPDTQYF	TGTGCCAGCAGCTCAGGGCCGCCAGATACGCAGTATTTT
TRBJ2-1	TRBV20-1	NA	TRBD2	CSAFGTRQFF	TGCAGTGCTTTCGGGACTAGGCAGTTCTTC
TRBJ2-5	TRBV2	NA	NA	CASLQLGREAETQYF	TGTGCCAGCCTACAGCTGGGCCGGGAAGCGGAGACCCAGTACTTC
TRBJ1-2	TRBV5-1	NA	NA	CASKPFSGDYGYTF	TGCGCCAGCAAACCTTTTTCGGGGGACTATGGCTACACCTTC
TRBJ1-6	TRBV7-2	NA	TRBD1	CASSLPRTGMDSPLHF	TGTGCCAGCAGCCTCCCCCGGACAGGGATGGATTCACCCCTCCACTTT
TRBJ1-2	TRBV2	NA	NA	CASSADSNYGYTF	TGTGCCAGCAGTGCAGACAGTAACTATGGCTACACCTTC
TRBJ1-6	TRBV2	NA	NA	CASSTPGSPLHF	TGTGCCAGCAGCACCCCAGGATCACCCCTCCACTTT
TRBJ2-6	TRBV5-6	NA	NA	CASSLSWGVASGANVLTF	TGTGCCAGCAGCTTGAGTTGGGGGGTCGCTTCTGGGGCCAACGTCCTGACTTTC
TRBJ1-4	TRBV5-1	NA	NA	CASSLNGEVGNEKLFF	TGCGCCAGCAGCTTAAACGGGGAAGTTGGTAATGAAAAACTGTTTTTT
TRBJ2-2	TRBV4-3	NA	NA	CASSQDAAVNTGELFF	TGCGCCAGCAGCCAAGATGCGGCGGTGAACACCGGGGAGCTGTTTTTT
TRBJ2-1	TRBV9	once	TRBD1	CASSVTGGSEQFF	TGTGCCAGCAGCGTTACAGGGGGCAGTGAGCAGTTCTTC
TRBJ2-2	TRBV11-2	NA	TRBD1	CASSSTDRGGPGELFF	TGTGCCAGCAGCTCTACGGACAGGGGAGGCCCCGGGGAGCTGTTTTTT
TRBJ2-1	TRBV7-9	NA	NA	CASSPAGGLGHEQFF	TGTGCCAGCAGCCCAGCCGGAGGACTGGGCCATGAGCAGTTCTTC
TRBJ2-1	TRBV18	NA	NA	CASSSSPQGGEQFF	TGTGCCAGCTCGAGTTCCCCCCAGGGGGGTGAGCAGTTCTTC
TRBJ1-5	TRBV5-1	NA	TRBD1	CASTLTGGEQPQHF	TGCGCCAGCACCTTGACAGGGGGCGAACAGCCCCAGCATTTT
TRBJ1-4	TRBV15	NA	NA	CATGQRVGNEKLFF	TGTGCCACGGGCCAGAGGGTGGGGAATGAAAAACTGTTTTTT
TRBJ2-2	TRBV4-1	NA	TRBD1	CASSRYTGGADTGELFF	TGCGCCAGCAGCCGGTATACAGGGGGCGCCGACACCGGGGAGCTGTTTTTT
TRBJ2-1	TRBV11-2	NA	NA	CASSIQGRAEQFF	TGTGCCAGCAGCATCCAGGGGCGCGCTGAGCAGTTCTTC
TRBJ2-4	TRBV11-2	NA	NA	CASSFITRGMAKNIQYF	TGTGCCAGCAGCTTTATAACCAGGGGAATGGCCAAAAACATTCAGTACTTC
TRBJ2-3	TRBV19	NA	NA	CASRASGGTDTQYF	TGTGCCAGTAGGGCCTCGGGGGGCACAGATACGCAGTATTTT
TRBJ2-2	TRBV24-1	NA	TRBD2	CATSDRETSGGTNTGELFF	TGTGCCACCAGTGACCGGGAGACTAGCGGGGGGACCAACACCGGGGAGCTGTTTTTT
TRBJ2-7	TRBV14	few	NA	CASSQDFSRTYEQYF	TGTGCCAGCAGCCAAGACTTTAGCCGAACCTACGAGCAGTACTTC
TRBJ1-1	TRBV3-1/TRBV3-2	NA	NA	CASSLRQNTEAFF	TGTGCCAGCAGTCTTAGACAGAACACTGAAGCTTTCTTT
TRBJ1-2	TRBV19	NA	TRBD1	CASLGQGRYGYTF	TGTGCCAGTCTAGGACAGGGACGCTATGGCTACACCTTC
TRBJ2-7	TRBV30	medium-sized	NA	CAWSAEDWQYF	TGTGCCTGGAGTGCTGAGGACTGGCAGTACTTC
TRBJ2-3	TRBV11-3	NA	NA	CASSLRRGGGPDTQYF	TGTGCCAGCAGCTTACGTCGGGGTGGCGGGCCAGATACGCAGTATTTT
TRBJ2-5	TRBV19	NA	NA	CASSIGGGHPQETQYF	TGTGCCAGTAGTATAGGGGGGGGACACCCCCAAGAGACCCAGTACTTC
TRBJ2-3	TRBV6-5	NA	NA	CASSWGGAGDTQYF	TGTGCCAGCAGCTGGGGGGGCGCGGGAGATACGCAGTATTTT
TRBJ1-2	TRBV14	NA	NA	CASSQPGLNGYTF	TGTGCCAGCAGCCAACCCGGACTGAATGGCTACACCTTC
TRBJ2-7	TRBV5-6	NA	NA	CASSLQREKYF	TGTGCCAGCAGCTTGCAACGGGAGAAGTACTTC
TRBJ2-1	TRBV24-1	once	TRBD2	CATSGLAGDEQFF	TGTGCCACCAGTGGCCTAGCGGGAGATGAGCAGTTCTTC
TRBJ2-7	TRBV30	NA	NA	CACSRTYEQYF	TGTGCCTGTTCTAGAACCTACGAGCAGTACTTC
TRBJ2-7	TRBV6-5	NA	NA	CASSPGEVSKPYF	TGTGCCAGCAGCCCCGGAGAAGTTAGTAAGCCGTACTTC
TRBJ1-5	TRBV6-2/TRBV6-3	few	TRBD1	CASSYKGQGNQPQHF	TGTGCCAGCAGTTACAAGGGACAGGGCAATCAGCCCCAGCATTTT
TRBJ2-1	TRBV6-5	NA	TRBD2	CASGGGAAYNEQFF	TGTGCCAGCGGGGGGGGTGCTGCCTACAATGAGCAGTTCTTC
TRBJ1-1	TRBV6-5	NA	TRBD1	CASSHRGPNTEAFF	TGTGCCAGCAGTCACAGGGGACCGAACACTGAAGCTTTCTTT
TRBJ2-1	TRBV5-6	NA	TRBD2	CASSGRTSRNYNEQFF	TGTGCCAGCAGCGGGCGGACTAGCAGAAACTACAATGAGCAGTTCTTC
TRBJ1-2	TRBV7-9	NA	NA	CASSFTGPGGYGYTF	TGTGCCAGCAGCTTTACTGGGCCCGGGGGTTATGGCTACACCTTC
TRBJ1-2	TRBV3-1/TRBV3-2	NA	TRBD1	CASSHRPGQGVSGYTF	TGTGCCAGCAGCCACAGACCGGGACAGGGAGTCTCTGGCTACACCTTC
TRBJ2-1	TRBV11-1	NA	TRBD1	CASSSPRQGDNEQFF	TGTGCCAGCAGCTCCCCTCGACAGGGGGACAATGAGCAGTTCTTC
TRBJ2-1	TRBV2	NA	NA	CASRRVAEEFF	TGTGCCAGCAGGAGAGTAGCGGAGGAGTTCTTC